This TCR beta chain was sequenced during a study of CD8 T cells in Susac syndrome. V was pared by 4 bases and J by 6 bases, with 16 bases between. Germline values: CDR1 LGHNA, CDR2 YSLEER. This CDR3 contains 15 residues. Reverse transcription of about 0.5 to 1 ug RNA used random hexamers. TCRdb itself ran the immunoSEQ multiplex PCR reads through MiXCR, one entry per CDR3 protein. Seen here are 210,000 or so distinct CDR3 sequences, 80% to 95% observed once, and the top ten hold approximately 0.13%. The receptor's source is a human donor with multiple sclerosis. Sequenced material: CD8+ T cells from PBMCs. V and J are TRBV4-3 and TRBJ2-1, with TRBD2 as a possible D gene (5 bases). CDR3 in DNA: TGCGCCAGCAGCCTGGGGAGCGACCCGATCAATGAGCAGTTCTTC. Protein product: CASSLGSDPINEQFF.